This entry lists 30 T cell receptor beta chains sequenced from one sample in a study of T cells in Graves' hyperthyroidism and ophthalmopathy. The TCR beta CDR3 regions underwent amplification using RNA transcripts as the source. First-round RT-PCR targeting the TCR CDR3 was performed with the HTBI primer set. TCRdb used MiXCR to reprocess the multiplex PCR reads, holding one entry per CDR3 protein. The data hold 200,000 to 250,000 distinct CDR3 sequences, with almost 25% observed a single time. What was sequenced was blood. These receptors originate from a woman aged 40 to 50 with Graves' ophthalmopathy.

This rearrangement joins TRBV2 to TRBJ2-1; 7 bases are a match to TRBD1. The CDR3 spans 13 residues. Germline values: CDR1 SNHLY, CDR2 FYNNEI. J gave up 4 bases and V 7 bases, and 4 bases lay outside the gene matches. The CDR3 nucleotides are TGTGCCAGCACCGAGACAGGGTACAATGAGCAGTTCTTC. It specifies CASTETGYNEQFF.

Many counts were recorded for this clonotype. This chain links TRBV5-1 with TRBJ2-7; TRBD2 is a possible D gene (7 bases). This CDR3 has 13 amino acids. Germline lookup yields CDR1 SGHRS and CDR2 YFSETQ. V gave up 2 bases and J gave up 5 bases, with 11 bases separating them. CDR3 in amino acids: CASSLQGGDEQYF. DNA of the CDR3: TGCGCCAGCAGCTTACAGGGAGGGGACGAGCAGTACTTC.

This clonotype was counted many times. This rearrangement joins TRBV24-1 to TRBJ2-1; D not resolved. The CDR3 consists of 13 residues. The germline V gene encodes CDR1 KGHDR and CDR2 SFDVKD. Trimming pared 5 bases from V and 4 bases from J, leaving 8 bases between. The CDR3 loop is CATSGHNYNEQFF. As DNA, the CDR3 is TGTGCCACCAGTGGCCACAATTACAATGAGCAGTTCTTC.

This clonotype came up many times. CDR3 bases: TGTGCCAGCAGTGAACGGACTACGAACACCGGGGAGCTGTTTTTT. Translated, it gives CASSERTTNTGELFF. The chain recombines TRBV2 with TRBJ2-2; D perhaps matches TRBD2 (6 bases). CDR3 length equals 15 residues. Trimming removed 2 bases from V and 0 bases from J, with 7 bases in between. Germline values: CDR1 SNHLY, CDR2 FYNNEI.

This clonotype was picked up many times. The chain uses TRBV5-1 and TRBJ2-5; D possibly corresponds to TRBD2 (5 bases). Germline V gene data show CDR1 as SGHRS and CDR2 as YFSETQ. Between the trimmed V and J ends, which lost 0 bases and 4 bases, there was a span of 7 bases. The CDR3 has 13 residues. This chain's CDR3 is CASSLGTSETQYF. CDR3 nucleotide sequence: TGCGCCAGCAGCTTGGGGACTTCAGAGACCCAGTACTTC.

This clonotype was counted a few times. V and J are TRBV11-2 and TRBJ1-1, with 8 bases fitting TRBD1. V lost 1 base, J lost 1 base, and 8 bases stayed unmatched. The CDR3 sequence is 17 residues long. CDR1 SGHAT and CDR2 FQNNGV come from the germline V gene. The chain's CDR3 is CASSLVQGAAANTEAFF. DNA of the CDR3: TGTGCCAGCAGCTTAGTTCAGGGGGCGGCGGCGAACACTGAAGCTTTCTTT. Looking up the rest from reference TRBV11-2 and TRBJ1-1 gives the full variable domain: EAGVAQSPRYKIIEKRQSVAFWCNPISGHATLYWYQQILGQGPKLLIQFQNNGVVDDSQLPKDRFSAERLKGVDSTLKIQPAKLEDSAVYLCASSLVQGAAANTEAFFGQGTRLTVV.

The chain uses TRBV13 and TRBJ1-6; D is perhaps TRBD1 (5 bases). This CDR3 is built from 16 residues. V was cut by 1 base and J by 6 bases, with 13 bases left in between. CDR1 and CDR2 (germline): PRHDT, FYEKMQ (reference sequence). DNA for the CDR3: TGTGCCAGCAGCTTAGTGAGACAGACTTTTAATTCACCCCTCCACTTT. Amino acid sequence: CASSLVRQTFNSPLHF.

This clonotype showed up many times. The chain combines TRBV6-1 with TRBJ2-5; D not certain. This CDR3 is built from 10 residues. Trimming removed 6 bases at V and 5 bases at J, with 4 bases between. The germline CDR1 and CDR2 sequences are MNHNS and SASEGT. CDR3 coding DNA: TGTGCCAGCAGCAGGGAGACCCAGTACTTC. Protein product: CASSRETQYF.

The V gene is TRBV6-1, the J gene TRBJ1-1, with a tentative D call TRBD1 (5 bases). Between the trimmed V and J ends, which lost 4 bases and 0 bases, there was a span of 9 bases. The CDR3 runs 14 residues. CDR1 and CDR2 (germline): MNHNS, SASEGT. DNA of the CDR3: TGTGCCAGCAGTGGTTCAGGGATGAACACTGAAGCTTTCTTT. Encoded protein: CASSGSGMNTEAFF.

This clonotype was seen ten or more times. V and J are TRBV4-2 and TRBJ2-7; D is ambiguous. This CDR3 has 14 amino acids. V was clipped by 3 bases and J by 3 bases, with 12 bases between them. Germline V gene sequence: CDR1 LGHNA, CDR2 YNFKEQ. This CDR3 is CASSQRTEYYEQYF. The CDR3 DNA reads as TGTGCCAGCAGCCAGAGGACGGAATACTACGAGCAGTACTTC.

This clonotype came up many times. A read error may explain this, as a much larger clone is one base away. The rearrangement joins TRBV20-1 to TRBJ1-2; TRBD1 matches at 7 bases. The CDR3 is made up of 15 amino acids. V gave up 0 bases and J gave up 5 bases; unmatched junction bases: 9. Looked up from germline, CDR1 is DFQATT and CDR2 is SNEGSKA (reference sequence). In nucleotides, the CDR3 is TGCAGTGCTAGAGATCTGGGACAGCCGTTTTATGGCTACACCTTC. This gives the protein CSARDLGQPFYGYTF.

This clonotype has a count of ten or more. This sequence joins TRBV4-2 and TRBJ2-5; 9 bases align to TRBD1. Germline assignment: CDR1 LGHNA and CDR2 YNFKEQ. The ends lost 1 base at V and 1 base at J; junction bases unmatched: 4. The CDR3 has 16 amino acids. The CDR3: CASSQGTGDSQETQYF. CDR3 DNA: TGTGCCAGCAGCCAAGGGACAGGGGATTCCCAAGAGACCCAGTACTTC.

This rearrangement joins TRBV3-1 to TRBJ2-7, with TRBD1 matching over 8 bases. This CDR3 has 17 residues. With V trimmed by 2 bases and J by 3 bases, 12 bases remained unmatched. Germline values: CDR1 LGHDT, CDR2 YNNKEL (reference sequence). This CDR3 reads CASSQQTTTGVGYEQYF. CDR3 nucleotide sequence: TGTGCCAGCAGCCAACAGACCACGACAGGGGTTGGCTACGAGCAGTACTTC.

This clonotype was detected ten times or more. The CDR3 protein is CASSLRGLPYEQYF. Here the CDR3 DNA reads TGCGCCAGCAGCTTAAGGGGACTTCCCTACGAGCAGTACTTC. The V and J genes are TRBV5-1 and TRBJ2-7, with D possibly TRBD2 on 6 matching bases. The V end lost 2 bases, the J end lost 2 bases, and 11 bases lay between the germline ends. Germline CDR1 is SGHRS and CDR2 is YFSETQ. The CDR3 length is 14 residues.

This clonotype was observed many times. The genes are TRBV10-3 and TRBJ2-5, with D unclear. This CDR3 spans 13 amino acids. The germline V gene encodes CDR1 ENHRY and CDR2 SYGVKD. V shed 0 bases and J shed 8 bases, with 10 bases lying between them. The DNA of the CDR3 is TGTGCCATCAGTGAGTCTAGCCCCCCTACCCAGTACTTC. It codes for CAISESSPPTQYF.

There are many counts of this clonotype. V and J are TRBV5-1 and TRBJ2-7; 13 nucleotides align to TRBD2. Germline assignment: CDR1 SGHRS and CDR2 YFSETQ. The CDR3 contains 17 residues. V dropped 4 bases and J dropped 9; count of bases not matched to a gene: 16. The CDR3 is CASSPAALAGGPRTQYF. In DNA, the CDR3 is TGCGCCAGCAGCCCCGCCGCACTAGCGGGAGGGCCAAGGACGCAGTACTTC.

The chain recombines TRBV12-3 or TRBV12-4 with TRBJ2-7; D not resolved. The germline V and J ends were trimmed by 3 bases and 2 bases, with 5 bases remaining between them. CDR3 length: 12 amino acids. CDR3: CASSFLAYEQYF. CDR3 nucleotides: TGTGCCAGCAGTTTTCTGGCCTACGAGCAGTACTTC.

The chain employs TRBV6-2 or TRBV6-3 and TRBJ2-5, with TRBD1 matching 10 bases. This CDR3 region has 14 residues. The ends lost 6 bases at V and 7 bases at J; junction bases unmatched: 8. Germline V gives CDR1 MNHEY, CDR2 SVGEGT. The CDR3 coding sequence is TGTGCCAGCAGAAAGCCGGGACAGGGGTTGACCCAGTACTTC. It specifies CASRKPGQGLTQYF.

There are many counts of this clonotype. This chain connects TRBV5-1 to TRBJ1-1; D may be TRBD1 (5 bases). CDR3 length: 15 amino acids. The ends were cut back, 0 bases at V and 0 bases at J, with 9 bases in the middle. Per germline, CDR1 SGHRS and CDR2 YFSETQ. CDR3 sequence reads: CASSLGTNMNTEAFF. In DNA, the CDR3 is TGCGCCAGCAGCTTGGGGACAAACATGAACACTGAAGCTTTCTTT.

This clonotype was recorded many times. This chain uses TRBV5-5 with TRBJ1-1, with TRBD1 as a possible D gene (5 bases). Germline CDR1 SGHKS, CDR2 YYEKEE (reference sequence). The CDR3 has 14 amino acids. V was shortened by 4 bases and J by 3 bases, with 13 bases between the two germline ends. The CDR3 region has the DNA TGTGCCAGCAGCATGGGACCCCCGCACACTGAAGCTTTCTTT. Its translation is CASSMGPPHTEAFF.

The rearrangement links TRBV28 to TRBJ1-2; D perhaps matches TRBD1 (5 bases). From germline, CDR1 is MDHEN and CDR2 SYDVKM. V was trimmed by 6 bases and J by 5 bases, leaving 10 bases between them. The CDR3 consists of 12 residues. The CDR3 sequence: CASRWDGYGYTF. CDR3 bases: TGTGCCAGCAGATGGGACGGATATGGCTACACCTTC.

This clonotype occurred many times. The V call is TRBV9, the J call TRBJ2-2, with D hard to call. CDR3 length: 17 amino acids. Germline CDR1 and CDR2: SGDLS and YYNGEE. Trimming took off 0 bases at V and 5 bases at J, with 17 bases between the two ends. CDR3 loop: CASSVERETPITGELFF. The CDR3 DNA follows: TGTGCCAGCAGCGTAGAGAGAGAAACCCCCATAACCGGGGAGCTGTTTTTT.

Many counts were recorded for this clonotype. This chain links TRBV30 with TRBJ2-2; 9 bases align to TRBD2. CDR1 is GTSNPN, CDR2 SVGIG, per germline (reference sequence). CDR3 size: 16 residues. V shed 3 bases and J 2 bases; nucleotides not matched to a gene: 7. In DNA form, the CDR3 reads TGTGCCTGGAGCCCTAGCGGGATTCTAAACACCGGGGAGCTGTTTTTT. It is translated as CAWSPSGILNTGELFF.

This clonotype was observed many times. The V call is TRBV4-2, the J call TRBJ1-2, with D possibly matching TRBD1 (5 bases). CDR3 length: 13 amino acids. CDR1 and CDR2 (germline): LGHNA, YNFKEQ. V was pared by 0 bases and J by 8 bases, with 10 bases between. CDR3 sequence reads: CASSQDWGVGYTF. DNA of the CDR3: TGTGCCAGCAGCCAAGATTGGGGGGTCGGCTACACCTTC.

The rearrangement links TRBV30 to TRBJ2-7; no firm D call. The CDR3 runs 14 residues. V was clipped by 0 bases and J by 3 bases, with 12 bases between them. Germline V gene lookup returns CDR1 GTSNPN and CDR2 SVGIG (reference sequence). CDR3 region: CAWSVSRQDYEQYF. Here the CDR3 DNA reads TGTGCCTGGAGTGTATCTAGGCAGGACTACGAGCAGTACTTC.

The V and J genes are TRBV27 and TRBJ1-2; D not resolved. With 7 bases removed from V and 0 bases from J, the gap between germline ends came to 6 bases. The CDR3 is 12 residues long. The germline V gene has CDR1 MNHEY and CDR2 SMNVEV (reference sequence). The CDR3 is CASKRANYGYTF. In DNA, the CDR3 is TGTGCCAGCAAACGAGCTAACTATGGCTACACCTTC.

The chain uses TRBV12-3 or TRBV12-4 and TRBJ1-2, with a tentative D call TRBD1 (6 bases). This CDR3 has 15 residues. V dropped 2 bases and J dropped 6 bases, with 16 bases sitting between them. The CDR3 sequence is CASSLRRSGGDGYTF. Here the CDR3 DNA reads TGTGCCAGCAGTTTAAGGCGGTCTGGGGGCGATGGCTACACCTTC.

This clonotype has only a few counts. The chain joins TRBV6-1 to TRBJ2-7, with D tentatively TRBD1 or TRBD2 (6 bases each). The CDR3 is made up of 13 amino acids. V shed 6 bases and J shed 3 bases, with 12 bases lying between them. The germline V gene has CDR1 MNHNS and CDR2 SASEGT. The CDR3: CASSTRGDYEQYF. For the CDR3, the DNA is TGTGCCAGCAGCACGAGGGGGGACTACGAGCAGTACTTC.

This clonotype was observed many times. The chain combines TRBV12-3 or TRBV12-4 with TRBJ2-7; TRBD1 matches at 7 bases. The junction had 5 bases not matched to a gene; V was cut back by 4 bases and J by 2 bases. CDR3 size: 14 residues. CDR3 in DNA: TGTGCCAGCAGTTCCCCGGGGACAGCCTACGAGCAGTACTTC. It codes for CASSSPGTAYEQYF.

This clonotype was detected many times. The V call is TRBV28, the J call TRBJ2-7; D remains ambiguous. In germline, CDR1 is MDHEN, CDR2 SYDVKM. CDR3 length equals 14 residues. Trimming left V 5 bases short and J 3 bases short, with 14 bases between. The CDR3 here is CASSPRTSVYEQYF. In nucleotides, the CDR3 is TGTGCCAGCAGTCCCCGGACCAGCGTCTACGAGCAGTACTTC.